This TCR beta chain was recovered during a study of T cell responses to AZD1222 COVID-19 vaccine. Study context: Second doses that came at about 4 or about 12 weeks were put together. General observations from the study: Close to half of spike-specific TCRs reportedly recognize unmutated variant regions. Among those given AZD1222, only five or six were seropositive at baseline. A rise in Spike-specific TCR breadth and depth followed two AZD1222 doses.

Profiling relied on immunoSEQ multiplex PCR, and the TCRdb table lists in-frame clones only, not all of them. The data hold more than 65,000 clones, with more than 75% observed a single time. Germline loops: CDR1 MDHEN, CDR2 SYDVKM. The V end lost 6 bases, the J end lost 6 bases, and 13 bases lay between the germline ends. The CDR3 sequence is 13 residues long. About this clone itself: Antigen specificity is unknown.

This receptor was identified in an adult in good health. Sequences were derived from peripheral blood, sampled on day 0 of AZD1222 vaccination. The rearrangement links TRBV28 to TRBJ2-3; no clear D. The CDR3 DNA follows: TGTGCCAGCAGCGGCCCGACGGCCGATACGCAGTATTTT. This gives the protein CASSGPTADTQYF.